The T cell receptor beta chain described here comes from a study of T cells and Merkel cell carcinoma outcomes. The V gene lost 5 bases and the J gene lost 8 bases, with 19 bases spanning the gap. CDR3 size: 15 residues. The germline gives CDR1 SEHNR, CDR2 FQNEAQ (reference sequence). Measured with immunoSEQ multiplex PCR; TCRdb has only the in-frame clones, and not every one. The data contain 750 to 950 clones, roughly 88% of them singletons. Source material: tumor tissue from Merkel cell carcinoma. The TCR comes from a human donor with Merkel cell carcinoma. V gene TRBV7-9 combines with J gene TRBJ2-1, with a possible D match to TRBD2 (6 bases). CDR3 sequence (DNA): TGTGCCAGCAGCCCGCGGGGTGGGGTCGTCCATGAGCAGTTCTTC. Protein product: CASSPRGGVVHEQFF. Full variable domain (remainder filled in from reference TRBV7-9 and TRBJ2-1): DTGVSQNPRHKITKRGQNVTFRCDPISEHNRLYWYRQTLGQGPEFLTYFQNEAQLEKSRLLSDRFSAERPKGSFSTLEIQRTEQGDSAMYLCASSPRGGVVHEQFFGPGTRLTVL.